This T cell receptor beta chain originates from a study of blood T cell repertoires in COVID-19. The wider study: Acute and convalescent COVID-19 samples came from the United States, Italy and Spain.

Original methodology: Scientists estimated how many nucleated cells there were by amplifying reference gene primers. Clones were read by immunoSEQ multiplex PCR, and TCRdb kept only the in-frame ones, dropping some. D and trimming come from the DNA, and the V and J calls and clone size come from that table. The profile covers 70,000 or so clones, with less than 95% appearing a single time and about 5.1% taken by the ten largest. The CDR3 has 13 residues. CDR1 MNHNS and CDR2 SASEGT come from the germline V gene. Trimming shortened V by 1 base and J by 6 bases, and 8 bases separated the two germline ends.

The rearrangement links TRBV6-1 to TRBJ2-3; the D is unclear. Sequencing was done on a sample of peripheral blood. This receptor was identified in a woman younger than 30 with acute or convalescent COVID-19. The DNA for the CDR3 is TGTGCCAGCAGTGAAGTCCAGATCGATACGCAGTATTTT. Its translation: CASSEVQIDTQYF.